This T cell receptor beta chain appears in the sequencing data of a study of blood T cell repertoires in COVID-19. Overall study context: Some COVID-19 samples were acute and others convalescent; all came from the United States, Italy and Spain. The analysed material was cDNA or gDNA that came from T cells, B-cell-depleted T cells, or PBMCs.

Authors' analysis steps: Reference gene primer amplification in the assay estimated nucleated cell counts. Libraries were prepared by immunoSEQ multiplex PCR; TCRdb keeps only in-frame clonotypes and omits some of them. Clonal size and the V and J genes are those of that table, whereas D and trimming came from the DNA. The sample holds around 180,000 clones, 75% to 90% seen once. The CDR3 has 13 amino acids. Germline V gene lookup returns CDR1 MDHEN and CDR2 SYDVKM. The J segment lost 4 bases and the V segment lost 8 bases, leaving 4 bases of the junction unmatched. Sequenced: peripheral blood. The sequence was obtained from a man aged 70-80 years with active or convalescent COVID-19. This rearrangement joins TRBV28 to TRBJ1-5; 8 bases agree with TRBD1. The CDR3 DNA reads as TGTGCCAGCGGAGGACAGGGAAATCAGCCCCAGCATTTT. Translation: CASGGQGNQPQHF.